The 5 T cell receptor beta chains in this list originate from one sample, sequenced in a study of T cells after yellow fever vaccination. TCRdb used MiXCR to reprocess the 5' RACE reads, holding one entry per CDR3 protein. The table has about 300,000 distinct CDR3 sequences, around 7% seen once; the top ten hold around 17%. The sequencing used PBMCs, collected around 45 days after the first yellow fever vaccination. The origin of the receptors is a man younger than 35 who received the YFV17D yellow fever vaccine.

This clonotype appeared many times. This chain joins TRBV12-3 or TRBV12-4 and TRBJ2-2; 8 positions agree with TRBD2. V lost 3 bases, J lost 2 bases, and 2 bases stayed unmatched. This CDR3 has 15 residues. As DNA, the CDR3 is TGTGCCAGCAGTTTGGGACTAGTTAACACCGGGGAGCTGTTTTTT. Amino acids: CASSLGLVNTGELFF.

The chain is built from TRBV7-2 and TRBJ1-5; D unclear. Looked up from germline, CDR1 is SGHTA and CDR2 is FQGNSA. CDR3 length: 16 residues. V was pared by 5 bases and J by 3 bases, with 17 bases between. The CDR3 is CASSPNQGGYNQPQHF. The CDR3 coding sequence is TGTGCCAGCAGCCCGAATCAAGGCGGTTACAATCAGCCCCAGCATTTT.

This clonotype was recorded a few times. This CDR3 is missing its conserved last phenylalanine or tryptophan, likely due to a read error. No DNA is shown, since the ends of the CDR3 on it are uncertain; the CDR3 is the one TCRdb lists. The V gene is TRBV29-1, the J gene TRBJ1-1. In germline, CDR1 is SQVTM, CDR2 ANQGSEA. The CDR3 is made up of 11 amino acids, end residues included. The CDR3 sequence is CSATTIHRVDV.

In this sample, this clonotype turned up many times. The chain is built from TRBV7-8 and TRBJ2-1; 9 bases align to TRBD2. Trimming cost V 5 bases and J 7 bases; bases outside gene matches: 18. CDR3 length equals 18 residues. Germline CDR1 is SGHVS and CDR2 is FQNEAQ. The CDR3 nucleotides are TGTGCCAGCAGCCCCTTAGGGAGACTAGCGGCCCGAAGGAATGAGCAGTTCTTC. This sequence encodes CASSPLGRLAARRNEQFF. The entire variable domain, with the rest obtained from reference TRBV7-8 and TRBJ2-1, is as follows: GAGVSQSPRYKVAKRGQDVALRCDPISGHVSLFWYQQALGQGPEFLTYFQNEAQLDKSGLPSDRFFAERPEGSVSTLKIQRTQQEDSAVYLCASSPLGRLAARRNEQFFGPGTRLTVL.

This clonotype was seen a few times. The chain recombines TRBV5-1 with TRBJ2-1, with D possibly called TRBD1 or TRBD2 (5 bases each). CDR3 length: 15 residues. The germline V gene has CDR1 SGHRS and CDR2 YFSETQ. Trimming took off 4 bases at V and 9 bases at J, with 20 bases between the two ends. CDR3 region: CASSPAGTPYGEQFF. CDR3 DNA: TGCGCCAGCAGCCCCGCCGGGACGCCTTATGGTGAGCAGTTCTTC.